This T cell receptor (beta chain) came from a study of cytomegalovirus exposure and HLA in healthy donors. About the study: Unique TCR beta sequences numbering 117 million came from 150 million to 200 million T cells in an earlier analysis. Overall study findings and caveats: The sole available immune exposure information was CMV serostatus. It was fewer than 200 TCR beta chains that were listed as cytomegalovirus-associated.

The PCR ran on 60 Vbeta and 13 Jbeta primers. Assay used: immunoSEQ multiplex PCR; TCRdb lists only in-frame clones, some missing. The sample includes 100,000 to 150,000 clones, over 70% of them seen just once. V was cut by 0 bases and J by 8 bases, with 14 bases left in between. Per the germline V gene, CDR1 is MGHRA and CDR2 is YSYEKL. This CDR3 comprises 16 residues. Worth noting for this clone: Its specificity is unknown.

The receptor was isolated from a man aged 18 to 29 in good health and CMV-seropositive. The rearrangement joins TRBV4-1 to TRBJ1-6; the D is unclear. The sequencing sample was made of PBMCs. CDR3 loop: CASSQDSGGEDSPLHF. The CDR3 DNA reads TGCGCCAGCAGCCAAGATAGTGGCGGAGAGGATTCACCCCTCCACTTT.